This T cell receptor (beta chain) is from a study of control samples from healthy donors and cancer patients. This table comes from immunoSEQ multiplex PCR, and its TCRdb copy is limited to in-frame clones, with some not included. The data contain fewer than 200,000 clones, about 94% of them singletons. Per germline, CDR1 MNHEY and CDR2 SMNVEV (reference sequence). The length of the CDR3 is 13 residues. Trimming removed 8 bases from V and 2 bases from J, with 12 bases in between. The clonotype comes from a woman aged 55-70 years in good health. This chain connects TRBV27 to TRBJ1-2; D remains ambiguous. What was sequenced was blood. CDR3 in DNA: TGTGCCAGCTACCGGTCGGGGAACTATGGCTACACCTTC. The encoded protein is CASYRSGNYGYTF.